The 2 T cell receptor beta chains below were found in one sample sequenced in a study of T cells in Graves' hyperthyroidism and ophthalmopathy. TCR beta CDR3 regions were amplified from RNA transcripts. Researchers ran a first-round RT-PCR on the TCR CDR3 using the HTBI primer set. TCRdb itself ran the multiplex PCR reads through MiXCR, one entry per CDR3 protein. The top ten hold 9.5% to 13% of the sample, which has under 800,000 distinct CDR3 sequences, 14% seen once. The sample taken for sequencing was blood. These receptors originate from a woman aged 18-29 years with Graves' hyperthyroidism.

This chain links TRBV6-6 with TRBJ1-3; TRBD1 might be the D (5 bases). Trimming removed 2 bases from V and 0 bases from J, with 14 bases in between. This CDR3 is built from 17 residues. Germline V gene data show CDR1 as MNHNY and CDR2 as SVGAGI (reference sequence). CDR3 in DNA: TGTGCCAGCAGTTACACGCCCACGGGGGACTCTGGAAACACCATATATTTT. This encodes CASSYTPTGDSGNTIYF.

The gene calls are TRBV14 and TRBJ2-1, with 7 bases that match TRBD2. This CDR3 has 17 residues. With 0 bases clipped from V and 4 bases from J, the junction kept 9 bases outside the gene matches. Germline loops: CDR1 SGHDN, CDR2 FVKESK. The CDR3 region has the DNA TGTGCCAGCAGCCAAGATCTGGGAGGGATCGGGTACAATGAGCAGTTCTTC. It specifies CASSQDLGGIGYNEQFF.